This TCR beta chain was captured in a study of shared clonotypes between healthy human individuals. Study information: Used for every donor were three CD4 naive, three CD4 memory, two CD8 naive and one CD8 memory plate.

Subsets obtained from CD4+ cells comprised CD45RA+ naive and CD45RA-negative memory cells. The V and J ends lost 3 bases and 5 bases respectively, with 10 bases between them. This CDR3 comprises 12 residues. The germline gives CDR1 GTSNPN, CDR2 SVGIG (reference sequence). Per the original methods: Because ImmunoSEQ provided only junction sequences with no quality scores, the filtering differed. Libraries were prepared by immunoSEQ multiplex PCR; TCRdb keeps only in-frame clonotypes and omits some of them. The V and J calls and clone size are taken from that table; D and trimming were inferred from the DNA. This table has 2 million to 2.5 million clones, over 85% appearing once.

The TCR sequence derives from a man aged 18 to 30 in good health. Some clones in this sample may be carry-over from other donors' samples. This chain connects TRBV30 to TRBJ2-5; D gene uncertain. The sequenced material came from naive CD4+ T cells from PBMCs. The subset was: CD45RA+ positively selected. The CDR3, as DNA: TGTGCCTGGAGCCCGGAACCTGAGACCCAGTACTTC. Amino acid sequence: CAWSPEPETQYF.